This TCR beta chain was recorded in a study of cytomegalovirus exposure and HLA in healthy donors (dated by TCRdb to 2016 to 2017). As for the study more broadly: According to a later analysis, one platform produced both the roughly 120 validation repertoires and the approximately 600 repertoires of the first cohort. A separate validation cohort of about 110 different subjects was used in addition to the approximately 670-subject first cohort. To predict cytomegalovirus infection status, the study combined high-throughput TCR immunosequencing, statistical association of individual TCRs with disease status, and machine learning. The study aimed to test whether cataloging public T cell receptors could reveal signatures of past pathogen exposure. Broader findings and caveats from the paper: In vitro tests confirmed that a few of the cytomegalovirus-associated TCR beta chains recognize cytomegalovirus antigens. The authors suggested that the approach could potentially be generalized to other disease states and immunological phenotypes. Cytomegalovirus status was reported to be diagnosed by the classifier with high specificity and sensitivity in both the original and validation cohorts. All 130 or so repertoires were used to score co-occurrence in the validation cohort in a later analysis, because that analysis had no HLA typing for the cohort. A total of 150 or so TCR beta chains were listed by the study as associated with cytomegalovirus. While some public TCRs were present in many individuals, most TCR sequences turned up only very rarely across donors. In a later analysis, TCRs clustered in the first cohort were found to also tend to co-occur in the 100 to 150 validation repertoires, with 94% of cluster scores above 0.

The donors belonged to the validation cohort of over a hundred subjects, which was separate from the roughly 680-subject first cohort. A word on this clone: Its antigen is not yet known. Per-nucleotide qualities are absent, and no much larger clonotype sits a single base away.

Receptor amplification or capture employed the immunoSEQ multiplex PCR assay. Concerning the study's data processing: A statistical classification framework was built for diagnosing cytomegalovirus status from the catalog of TCR beta chain sequences. TCRdb re-hosts the immuneACCESS table, in-frame sequences only. Its copies lack some clones; in the studies checked, an unresolved V gene accounts for under half of them, and the cause for the rest is not known. V and J calls and clone size are as listed in that table; D and trimming were resolved from the DNA. The sample yields 220,000 or so clones; around 87% were counted once. The top ten constitute roughly 2% of the sample. The junction shows trimming of 1 base on V and 4 bases on J, plus 8 bases between the germline ends. The CDR3 contains 13 residues, cysteine and phenylalanine counted. Here the CDR3 DNA is all that survives: 39 bases in frame from base 1. The germline V gene encodes CDR1 GTSNPN and CDR2 SVGIG (reference sequence).

The clonotype was recovered from a woman aged 18-29 years in good health and CMV-seropositive. The chain was built from TRBV30 and TRBJ2-1, with the D gene too uncertain to name. The sequenced sample consisted of PBMCs. The nucleotide sequence is TGTGCCTGGAGTGAGAACAGTTACAATGAGCAGTTCTTC. Protein translation: CAWSENSYNEQFF.